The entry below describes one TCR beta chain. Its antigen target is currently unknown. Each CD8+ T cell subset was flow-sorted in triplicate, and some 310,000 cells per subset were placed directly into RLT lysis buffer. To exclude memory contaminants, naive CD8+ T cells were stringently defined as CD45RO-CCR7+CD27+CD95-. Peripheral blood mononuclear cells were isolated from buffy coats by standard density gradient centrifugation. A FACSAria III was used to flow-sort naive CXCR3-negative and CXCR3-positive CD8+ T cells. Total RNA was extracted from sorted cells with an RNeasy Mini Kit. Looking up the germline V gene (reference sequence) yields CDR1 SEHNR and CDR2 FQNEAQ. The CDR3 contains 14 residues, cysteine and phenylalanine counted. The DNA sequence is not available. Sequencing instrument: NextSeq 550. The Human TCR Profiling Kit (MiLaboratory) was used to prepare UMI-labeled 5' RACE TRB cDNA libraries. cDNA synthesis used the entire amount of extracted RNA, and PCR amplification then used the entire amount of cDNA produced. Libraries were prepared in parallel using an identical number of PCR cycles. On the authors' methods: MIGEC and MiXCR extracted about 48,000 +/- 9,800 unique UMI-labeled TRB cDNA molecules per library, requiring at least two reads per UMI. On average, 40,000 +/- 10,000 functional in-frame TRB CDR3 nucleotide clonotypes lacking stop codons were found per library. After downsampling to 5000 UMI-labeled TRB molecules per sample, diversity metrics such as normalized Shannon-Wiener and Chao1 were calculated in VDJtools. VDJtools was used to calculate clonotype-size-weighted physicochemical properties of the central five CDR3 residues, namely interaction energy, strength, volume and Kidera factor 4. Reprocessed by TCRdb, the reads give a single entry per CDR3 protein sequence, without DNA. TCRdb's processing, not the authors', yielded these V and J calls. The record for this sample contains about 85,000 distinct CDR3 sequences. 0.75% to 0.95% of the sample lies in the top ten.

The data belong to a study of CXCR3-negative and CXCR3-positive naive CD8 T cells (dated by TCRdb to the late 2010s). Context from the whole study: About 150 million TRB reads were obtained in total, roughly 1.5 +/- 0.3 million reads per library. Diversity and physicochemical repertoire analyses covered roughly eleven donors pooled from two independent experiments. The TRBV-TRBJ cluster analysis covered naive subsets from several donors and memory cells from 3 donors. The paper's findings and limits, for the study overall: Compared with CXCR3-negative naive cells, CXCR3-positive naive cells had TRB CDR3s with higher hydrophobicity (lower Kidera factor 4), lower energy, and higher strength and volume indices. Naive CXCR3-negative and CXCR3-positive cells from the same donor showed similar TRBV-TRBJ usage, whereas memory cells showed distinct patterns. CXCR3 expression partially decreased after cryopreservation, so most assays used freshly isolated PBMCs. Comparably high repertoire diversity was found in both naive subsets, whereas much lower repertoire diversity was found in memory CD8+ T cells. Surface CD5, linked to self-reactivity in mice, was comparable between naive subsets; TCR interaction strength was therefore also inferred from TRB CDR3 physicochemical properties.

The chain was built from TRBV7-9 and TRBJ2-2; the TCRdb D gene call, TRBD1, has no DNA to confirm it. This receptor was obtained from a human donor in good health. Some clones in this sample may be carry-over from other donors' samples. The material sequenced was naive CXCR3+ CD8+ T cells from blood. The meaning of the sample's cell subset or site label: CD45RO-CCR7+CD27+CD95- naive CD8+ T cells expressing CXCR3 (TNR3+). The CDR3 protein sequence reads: CASSATGGTGELFF.